This T cell receptor beta chain appears in the sequencing data of a study of T cell responses to AZD1222 COVID-19 vaccine. Regarding this clone: The antigen remains unidentified.

V gave up 9 bases and J gave up 3 bases; unmatched junction bases: 10. Germline V gene lookup returns CDR1 LNHDA and CDR2 SQIVND (reference sequence). The CDR3 extends over 15 amino acids. Some clones are missing from TCRdb's copy, which holds only in-frame ones; the method was immunoSEQ multiplex PCR. The sample lists tens of thousands of clones, around 91% occurring once. Study-level findings and limits: In a largely white British group with more females than males, clonal diversity was possibly underestimated. The study found vaccine-associated CD4 TCRs spanning spike, dominant at 160-218 and 743-854. Sampled repertoires all dated from after the peak T cell response.

The TCR was taken from an adult who received the AZD1222 COVID-19 vaccine. The material sequenced was peripheral blood, taken 28 days after the second AZD1222 dose. This chain connects TRBV19 to TRBJ1-1; 10 positions agree with TRBD1. In nucleotides, the CDR3 is TGTGCCAGAAGAACCGGGACAGGGGAGGACACTGAAGCTTTCTTT. Protein: CARRTGTGEDTEAFF.